These 20 T cell receptor beta chains originate from one sample sequenced in a study of patients and donors after allogeneic stem cell transplantation. TCRdb passed the RT-PCR reads through MiXCR, listing each CDR3 protein once. The sample has 900,000 to 1,000,000 distinct CDR3 sequences, under 20% seen once. The sample consisted of blood, either unsorted or a sorted T cell fraction (not recorded which). These receptors all stem from a human donor who was either an allogeneic HSCT recipient or a stem cell or donor lymphocyte infusion donor (not recorded which). It is not recorded whose cells these are; they may come from a transplant donor.

The chain links TRBV7-9 to TRBJ1-2, with 10 bases matching TRBD1. V shed 5 bases and J 8 bases; nucleotides not matched to a gene: 5. The V gene's germline CDR1 is SEHNR and CDR2 FQNEAQ (reference sequence). The CDR3 is 13 residues long. Here the CDR3 DNA reads TGTGCCAGCAGCGGGACAGGGGAAGGAGGCTACACCTTC. Protein product: CASSGTGEGGYTF.

This clonotype occurred a few times. The CDR3 bases are TGCAGTGCCTCTCCCCTAGCTGGAGCGGAGACCCAGTACTTC. Translated, it gives CSASPLAGAETQYF. The V call is TRBV20-1, the J call TRBJ2-5; TRBD2 is a possible D gene (5 bases). V lost 6 bases and J 5 bases, leaving 19 bases between the germline ends. The CDR3 has 14 residues. Germline values: CDR1 DFQATT, CDR2 SNEGSKA (reference sequence).

The chain links TRBV10-3 to TRBJ2-2; perhaps TRBD2 as D (5 bases). CDR1 is ENHRY and CDR2 is SYGVKD in the germline V gene. CDR3 length: 14 amino acids. The V and J ends lost 8 bases and 1 base respectively, with 11 bases between them. The CDR3 nucleotides are TGTGCCATCCATGAGCGGATGAACACCGGGGAGCTGTTTTTT. Its translation is CAIHERMNTGELFF.

This clonotype was seen a few times. The chain carries TRBV12-3 or TRBV12-4 and TRBJ2-5; D remains unclear. The CDR3 spans 13 residues. The ends were cut back, 1 base at V and 3 bases at J, with 6 bases in the middle. The CDR3 nucleotides read TGTGCCAGCAGTTTAGGCAAGGAAGAGACCCAGTACTTC. This sequence encodes CASSLGKEETQYF.

The chain joins TRBV7-2 to TRBJ1-6; TRBD1 aligns across 7 bases. The CDR3 loop spans 15 amino acids. The germline V gene encodes CDR1 SGHTA and CDR2 FQGNSA. V lost 5 bases and J lost 8; bases outside the gene matches: 9. The CDR3 is CASSPNRGSYSPLHF. DNA for the CDR3: TGTGCCAGCAGCCCCAACAGGGGTAGCTATTCACCCCTCCACTTT.

The chain links TRBV3-1 to TRBJ1-1; D not resolved. Germline V gives CDR1 LGHDT, CDR2 YNNKEL (reference sequence). This CDR3 region has 16 residues. The V gene lost 0 bases and the J gene lost 0 bases, with 11 bases spanning the gap. CDR3 region: CASSQERSIMNTEAFF. DNA for the CDR3: TGTGCCAGCAGCCAAGAAAGGAGCATCATGAACACTGAAGCTTTCTTT.

This sequence joins TRBV6-5 and TRBJ2-3; TRBD2 aligns across 14 bases. The germline V gene has CDR1 MNHEY and CDR2 SVGAGI. The CDR3 extends over 18 amino acids. J gave up 2 bases and V 0 bases, and 4 bases lay outside the gene matches. The CDR3 is CASSYSRTSGGNTDTQYF. The CDR3 DNA sequence: TGTGCCAGCAGTTACTCGAGGACTAGCGGGGGGAACACAGATACGCAGTATTTT.

This clonotype was detected only a few times. The V gene is TRBV12-3 or TRBV12-4, the J gene TRBJ1-1; D is unresolved. The CDR3 contains 14 residues. The V and J ends lost 5 bases and 1 base respectively, with 11 bases between them. CDR3 protein: CASSPRNGNTEAFF. In DNA, the CDR3 is TGTGCCAGCAGTCCCCGGAACGGGAACACTGAAGCTTTCTTT.

This clonotype was detected only a few times. V is TRBV20-1 and J is TRBJ2-5; D unclear. Germline V CDR1 and CDR2: DFQATT, SNEGSKA (reference sequence). The CDR3 spans 12 residues. CDR3 in amino acids: CSGSIVGETQYF. The CDR3 DNA sequence: TGCAGCGGATCGATTGTGGGTGAGACCCAGTACTTC.

The chain uses TRBV6-1 and TRBJ1-5; TRBD1 is a possible D gene (5 bases). CDR1 and CDR2 (germline): MNHNS, SASEGT. V shed 4 bases and J shed 4 bases, with 14 bases lying between them. This CDR3 comprises 15 residues. The DNA for the CDR3 is TGTGCCAGCAGTGCGACCACTAGGGGTAATCAGCCCCAGCATTTT. It encodes CASSATTRGNQPQHF.

The chain joins TRBV12-3 or TRBV12-4 to TRBJ1-2, with a possible D match to TRBD1 (6 bases). Deletions cut 5 bases from V and 8 bases from J, with 12 bases between. The CDR3 extends over 12 amino acids. The CDR3 nucleotides are TGTGCCAGCAGTCCAACAGGGAGCGGCTACACCTTC. Translation gives CASSPTGSGYTF.

This clonotype was observed once. In DNA form, the CDR3 reads TGTGCCAGCAGTTACTCCCTTGAAGCTTTCTTT. Protein sequence: CASSYSLEAFF. The chain has TRBV6-2 or TRBV6-3 and TRBJ1-1; no clear D. V lost 0 bases to trimming and J lost 7 bases, with 3 bases between them. CDR1 is MNHEY, CDR2 SVGEGT, per germline. This CDR3 has 11 amino acids.

This chain links TRBV5-1 with TRBJ2-7, with TRBD2 identical over 7 bases. The germline V gene encodes CDR1 SGHRS and CDR2 YFSETQ. The CDR3 covers 16 residues. Unmatched junction bases numbered 11, after V lost 0 bases and J lost 5 bases. The CDR3 region has the DNA TGCGCCAGCAGCTTGGTGCAATCCCCTCGGGGGGACGAGCAGTACTTC. The encoded protein is CASSLVQSPRGDEQYF.

This clonotype was picked up a small number of times. This chain links TRBV10-3 with TRBJ2-7, with 7 bases aligning to TRBD1. This CDR3 contains 14 residues. Trimming at V came to 2 bases and at J to 3 bases, leaving 4 bases not matched to a gene. CDR1 is ENHRY, CDR2 SYGVKD, per germline. The CDR3 DNA sequence: TGTGCCATCAGTGAGAAGGGGGCCGGCTACGAGCAGTACTTC. The encoded protein is CAISEKGAGYEQYF.

V usage is TRBV18 and J usage is TRBJ1-1, with D perhaps matching TRBD1 (6 bases). The germline V and J ends were trimmed by 5 bases and 0 bases, with 16 bases remaining between them. Germline V gene lookup returns CDR1 KGHSH and CDR2 LQKENI. This CDR3 is built from 16 residues. The CDR3 sequence: CASSDFQGTLNTEAFF. For the CDR3, the DNA is TGTGCCAGCTCAGACTTCCAGGGGACCTTGAACACTGAAGCTTTCTTT. Full variable domain (remainder filled in from reference TRBV18 and TRBJ1-1): NAGVMQNPRHLVRRRGQEARLRCSPMKGHSHVYWYRQLPEEGLKFMVYLQKENIIDESGMPKERFSAEFPKEGPSILRIQQVVRGDSAAYFCASSDFQGTLNTEAFFGQGTRLTVV.

This clonotype was seen only a few times. The chain recombines TRBV7-9 with TRBJ1-1, with 8 bases aligning to TRBD1. V gave up 7 bases and J gave up 1 base; unmatched junction bases: 5. CDR1 SEHNR and CDR2 FQNEAQ come from the germline V gene (reference sequence). The CDR3 is 14 amino acids. Written as DNA, the CDR3 is TGTGCCAGCACCCCCCAGGGGGCGAACACTGAAGCTTTCTTT. Its protein is CASTPQGANTEAFF.

In this sample, this clonotype turned up a few times. This chain joins TRBV5-1 and TRBJ2-2; either TRBD1 or TRBD2 may supply D (7 bases each). This CDR3 is 15 amino acids long. Germline V CDR1 and CDR2: SGHRS, YFSETQ. Trimming pared 7 bases from V and 1 base from J, leaving 14 bases between. The CDR3 DNA reads TGCGCCAGCGGGACAGCGGGGAGGAACACCGGGGAGCTGTTTTTT. Amino acid sequence: CASGTAGRNTGELFF.

The chain recombines TRBV12-3 or TRBV12-4 with TRBJ1-2; D is ambiguous. The CDR3 is made up of 14 amino acids. Trimming cost V 4 bases and J 2 bases, with 11 bases left between them. The CDR3 is CASSSIVGNYGYTF. CDR3 sequence (DNA): TGTGCCAGCAGTTCCATTGTCGGAAACTATGGCTACACCTTC.

The chain employs TRBV20-1 and TRBJ2-2; D is unresolved. The CDR3 loop spans 15 amino acids. Trimming took 0 bases from V and 2 from J, leaving 10 bases between them. Germline V CDR1 and CDR2: DFQATT, SNEGSKA (reference sequence). This chain's CDR3 is CSARDRTSNTGELFF. CDR3 nucleotides: TGCAGTGCTAGAGATCGCACATCTAACACCGGGGAGCTGTTTTTT.

The V gene is TRBV27, the J gene TRBJ1-1; a possible D gene is TRBD1 (6 bases). The CDR3 consists of 15 residues. Germline CDR1 is MNHEY and CDR2 is SMNVEV (reference sequence). V shed 8 bases and J shed 3 bases, with 19 bases lying between them. The CDR3 protein is CASSHEGGAHTEAFF. The CDR3, as DNA: TGTGCCAGCTCTCACGAAGGGGGAGCGCACACTGAAGCTTTCTTT.